This is a list of T cell receptor beta chains from one sample in a study of blood T cells in healthy people across ages. MiXCR was run by TCRdb on the 5' RACE reads, yielding one entry per CDR3 protein. The sample has 750,000 to 950,000 distinct CDR3 sequences, 25% to 35% seen once. These sequences were also reported in another study, on T cells of mothers and their children.

Sequenced sample: blood. The source is a woman aged 35 to 49 in good health. CDR3s include the opening cysteine and the closing phenylalanine or tryptophan. Fields, in order: V gene, J gene, D gene, clone size, CDR3 protein, CDR3 DNA. A D gene is named only where the DNA matches it firmly. Size is stated for part of the rows, as once, few or many counts, or as a class when the clone is expanded.

V: TRBV5-1; J: TRBJ2-1; D: -; size: few; CDR3: CASSSFSGAYEQFF; DNA: TGCGCCAGCAGCTCATTTTCGGGGGCGTATGAGCAGTTCTTC
V: TRBV20-1; J: TRBJ1-5; D: -; size: -; CDR3: CSARDRGGTQPQHF; DNA: TGCAGTGCTAGAGATCGTGGAGGGACTCAGCCCCAGCATTTT
V: TRBV20-1; J: TRBJ1-1; D: -; size: -; CDR3: CSARVHRRGAEAFF; DNA: TGCAGTGCTAGAGTACACAGGCGAGGGGCTGAAGCTTTCTTT
V: TRBV7-8; J: TRBJ2-4; D: -; size: -; CDR3: CASHGGPSYNEQYF; DNA: TGTGCCAGCCACGGGGGCCCATCCTACAATGAGCAGTACTTC
V: TRBV7-6; J: TRBJ2-1; D: -; size: many; CDR3: CASSLGGHNEQFF; DNA: TGTGCCAGCAGCTTAGGCGGGCACAATGAGCAGTTCTTC
V: TRBV27; J: TRBJ1-2; D: -; size: many; CDR3: CASSQIPAKTDNYGYTF; DNA: TGTGCCAGCAGTCAAATCCCCGCAAAAACCGATAACTATGGCTACACCTTC
V: TRBV10-3; J: TRBJ2-5; D: -; size: -; CDR3: CATGLPKETQYF; DNA: TGTGCCACCGGCCTACCCAAAGAGACCCAGTACTTC
V: TRBV15; J: TRBJ1-1; D: -; size: -; CDR3: CATSSPPGRLNTEAFF; DNA: TGTGCCACCAGCAGCCCGCCTGGCAGACTGAACACTGAAGCTTTCTTT
V: TRBV6-4; J: TRBJ1-1; D: -; size: few; CDR3: CASSDCRGGGTEAFF; DNA: TGTGCCAGCAGTGATTGCAGGGGTGGGGGCACTGAAGCTTTCTTT
V: TRBV5-5; J: TRBJ2-7; D: -; size: -; CDR3: CASSFRLSYEQYF; DNA: TGTGCCAGCAGCTTCCGACTCTCCTACGAGCAGTACTTC
V: TRBV12-3/TRBV12-4; J: TRBJ2-1; D: TRBD2; size: many; CDR3: CASSLFGGAPNEQFF; DNA: TGTGCCAGTAGCCTATTCGGGGGGGCCCCCAATGAGCAGTTCTTC